A single T cell receptor (beta chain) is shown here with its context. What it binds is unknown. This specimen comes from a study of shared clonotypes between healthy human individuals. Study context: There were three CD4 naive, three CD4 memory, two CD8 naive and one CD8 memory plates per donor.

The CDR3 contains 14 residues. The V gene lost 0 bases and the J gene lost 6 bases, with 11 bases spanning the gap. Germline CDR1 PRHDT, CDR2 FYEKMQ (reference sequence). Sequencing used immunoSEQ multiplex PCR; TCRdb keeps in-frame clones, though not all of them. The sample includes 2 million to 2.5 million clones, 85% to 95% seen only once; the top ten take about 0.36%. Findings and caveats of the study: Represented diversity (both genetic and exposure-history) was limited by the small number of donors. Richness estimates generally favored naive over memory subsets. Unshared clonotypes carried lower generation probabilities than those common to all four donors.

The TCR comes from a young man in good health. Some clones in this sample may be carry-over from other donors' samples. The sequenced sample was naive CD4+ T cells from PBMCs. This sample's subset: CD45RA+ positively selected. This chain connects TRBV13 to TRBJ1-2, with TRBD1 as a possible D gene (5 bases). Here the CDR3 reads CASSLGRVGDGYTF. CDR3 coding DNA: TGTGCCAGCAGCTTAGGCCGGGTAGGGGATGGCTACACCTTC.